A single sample is the source of the 28 T cell receptor beta chains below, sequenced in a study of T-cell memory formation after mild COVID-19. TCRdb processed the 5' RACE reads anew with MiXCR; each CDR3 protein has one entry. The table has a few hundred thousand distinct CDR3 sequences, about 22% seen once. Material for sequencing was PBMCs or a T cell subset sorted from them (not recorded which). These receptors came from an adult woman who had mild COVID-19 (a few samples of this study predate the infection). Cell type and time point are not known.

In its sample, this clonotype was seen a few times. The gene calls are TRBV5-1 and TRBJ2-7; D remains ambiguous. Germline lookup yields CDR1 SGHRS and CDR2 YFSETQ. The CDR3 runs 15 residues. Trimming took 0 bases from V and 4 from J, leaving 14 bases between them. Here the CDR3 DNA reads TGCGCCAGCAGCTTGGAGGGCCCCAGCAGTTACGAGCAGTACTTC. Its protein is CASSLEGPSSYEQYF.

A few counts support this clonotype. V is TRBV7-2 and J is TRBJ2-1, with 11 bases identical to TRBD2. This CDR3 is built from 14 residues. The junction had 4 bases not matched to a gene; V was cut back by 5 bases and J by 7 bases. CDR1 is SGHTA, CDR2 FQGNSA, per germline. The CDR3, as DNA: TGTGCCAGCAGCAAGACTAGCGGGGTTAATGAGCAGTTCTTC. It codes for CASSKTSGVNEQFF.

There are a few counts of this clonotype. The rearrangement links TRBV20-1 to TRBJ1-1, with D possibly matching TRBD1 (6 bases). Trimming cost V 7 bases and J 4 bases, with 16 bases left between them. From germline, CDR1 is DFQATT and CDR2 SNEGSKA (reference sequence). This CDR3 contains 13 residues. The CDR3: CSGTAGGRTEAFF. The CDR3 DNA reads as TGCAGTGGCACGGCCGGGGGCCGCACTGAAGCTTTCTTT.

This clonotype turned up a few times. This chain joins TRBV9 and TRBJ1-2; unclear D gene. V was clipped by 4 bases and J by 2 bases, with 9 bases between them. The CDR3 is made up of 13 amino acids. Germline V CDR1 and CDR2: SGDLS, YYNGEE. CDR3 sequence reads: CASSFAANYGYTF. The CDR3 DNA is TGTGCCAGCAGCTTCGCGGCCAACTATGGCTACACCTTC.

The V call is TRBV7-9, the J call TRBJ2-3; D gene uncertain. Between the trimmed V and J ends, which lost 0 bases and 7 bases, there was a span of 8 bases. The germline V gene encodes CDR1 SEHNR and CDR2 FQNEAQ (reference sequence). The CDR3 sequence is 13 residues long. The DNA for the CDR3 is TGTGCCAGCAGCTTAGCGTCCCATAATACGCAGTATTTT. This codes for CASSLASHNTQYF.

The chain couples TRBV6-1 to TRBJ2-5; D is undetermined. CDR3 length equals 14 residues. Per germline, CDR1 MNHNS and CDR2 SASEGT. V lost 6 bases, J lost 1 base, and 12 bases lay in between. The CDR3 DNA reads TGTGCCAGCAGCTTTGCCGATCTCCAAGAGACCCAGTACTTC. It is translated as CASSFADLQETQYF.

This clonotype has a handful of counts. CDR3 sequence: CASSYSMSTGELFF. In DNA, the CDR3 is TGTGCCAGCAGTTACTCGATGAGCACCGGGGAGCTGTTTTTT. The chain couples TRBV6-5 to TRBJ2-2; D unclear. This CDR3 has 14 amino acids. Germline V gives CDR1 MNHEY, CDR2 SVGAGI. V gave up 0 bases and J gave up 4 bases, with 6 bases separating them.

This clonotype was counted only a few times. V gene TRBV15 combines with J gene TRBJ1-1, with unresolved D. This CDR3 comprises 13 residues. V was trimmed by 5 bases and J by 1 base, leaving 8 bases between them. Germline CDR1 and CDR2: LNHNV and YYDKDF (reference sequence). This chain's CDR3 is CATSLTANTEAFF. CDR3 coding DNA: TGTGCCACCAGCCTCACGGCGAACACTGAAGCTTTCTTT.

This clonotype appeared once. CDR3 coding DNA: TGTGCCAGCAGCTTTCCAGGAGGTGAAAAACTGTTTTTT. Protein product: CASSFPGGEKLFF. V gene TRBV7-2 combines with J gene TRBJ1-4; D is unresolved. This CDR3 is 13 amino acids long. V lost 3 bases and J lost 7, with 9 bases in between. The germline gives CDR1 SGHTA, CDR2 FQGNSA. Using reference TRBV7-2 and TRBJ1-4 for the parts outside the CDR3, the full variable domain is GAGVSQSPSNKVTEKGKDVELRCDPISGHTALYWYRQSLGQGLEFLIYFQGNSAPDKSGLPSDRFSAERTGGSVSTLTIQRTQQEDSAVYLCASSFPGGEKLFFGSGTQLSVL.

This chain joins TRBV7-2 and TRBJ2-2; 12 positions match TRBD2. Unmatched junction bases numbered 8, after V lost 1 base and J lost 8 bases. CDR1 is SGHTA, CDR2 FQGNSA, per germline. The CDR3 totals 17 residues. CDR3 bases: TGTGCCAGCAGCTTAGTGGGACGGACTAGCGGGATAGGGGAGCTGTTTTTT. Protein sequence: CASSLVGRTSGIGELFF. Drawing the rest from reference TRBV7-2 and TRBJ2-2, the complete variable domain is GAGVSQSPSNKVTEKGKDVELRCDPISGHTALYWYRQSLGQGLEFLIYFQGNSAPDKSGLPSDRFSAERTGGSVSTLTIQRTQQEDSAVYLCASSLVGRTSGIGELFFGEGSRLTVL.

The chain links TRBV12-3 or TRBV12-4 to TRBJ2-3, with 7 positions matching TRBD1. V was clipped by 3 bases and J by 2 bases; unmatched bases: 2. The CDR3 sequence is 14 residues long. In DNA form, the CDR3 reads TGTGCCAGCAGTTTGGGACAGCTCACAGATACGCAGTATTTT. It yields the protein CASSLGQLTDTQYF.

Only a few counts were recorded for this clonotype. The CDR3 DNA reads TGTGCCAGCAGCCGGGACCGCCTCGAACCCCTGTTTTTT. This translates into CASSRDRLEPLFF. The chain has TRBV3-1 and TRBJ2-2, with D possibly being TRBD1 or TRBD2 (5 bases each). Trimming pared 4 bases from V and 14 bases from J, leaving 17 bases between. This CDR3 has 13 amino acids. Germline assignment: CDR1 LGHDT and CDR2 YNNKEL (reference sequence). Based on the CDR3 plus reference TRBV3-1 and TRBJ2-2, the full variable domain is DTAVSQTPKYLVTQMGNDKSIKCEQNLGHDTMYWYKQDSKKFLKIMFSYNNKELIINETVPNRFSPKSPDKAHLNLHINSLELGDSAVYFCASSRDRLEPLFFGEGSRLTVL.

The rearrangement joins TRBV5-1 to TRBJ1-1; D not resolved. The germline CDR1 and CDR2 sequences are SGHRS and YFSETQ. There are 15 residues in the CDR3. V lost 1 base, J lost 0 bases, and 10 bases lay in between. The CDR3 DNA is TGCGCCAGCAGCTTGTATGTCAGTTTGAACACTGAAGCTTTCTTT. Amino acid sequence: CASSLYVSLNTEAFF.

The gene calls are TRBV5-6 and TRBJ2-2; 8 bases match TRBD2. The junction had 18 bases not matched to a gene; V was cut back by 0 bases and J by 5 bases. This CDR3 is 20 amino acids long. Germline V gene data show CDR1 as SGHDT and CDR2 as YYEEEE. CDR3 region: CASSLARRVAGTGWTGELFF. In nucleotides, the CDR3 is TGTGCCAGCAGCTTGGCTCGGAGGGTAGCGGGAACAGGTTGGACCGGGGAGCTGTTTTTT.

This clonotype was counted a few times. The genes are TRBV29-1 and TRBJ2-5; TRBD1 matches 8 bases. This CDR3 is built from 14 residues. Trimming took 3 bases from V and 4 from J; bases not matched to a gene: 7. The germline V gene has CDR1 SQVTM and CDR2 ANQGSEA. CDR3 amino acids: CSVDWRQGIETQYF. CDR3 sequence (DNA): TGCAGCGTTGACTGGAGACAGGGGATAGAGACCCAGTACTTC.

In this sample, this clonotype turned up a few times. This chain connects TRBV4-1 to TRBJ2-1, with D hard to call. V was cut by 4 bases and J by 5 bases, with 18 bases left in between. Germline CDR1 MGHRA, CDR2 YSYEKL. This CDR3 has 16 amino acids. CDR3 bases: TGCGCCAGCAGCCTTCAGACTTCGCCCGCGCACAATGAGCAGTTCTTC. It translates to CASSLQTSPAHNEQFF.

This clonotype has a handful of counts. The rearrangement joins TRBV9 to TRBJ1-4; 8 bases are a match to TRBD1. CDR3 length equals 15 residues. The junction had 6 bases not matched to a gene; V was cut back by 0 bases and J by 8 bases. Germline V gives CDR1 SGDLS, CDR2 YYNGEE. CDR3 nucleotides: TGTGCCAGCAGCGTAGGACAGGGGATTAGAGAAAAACTGTTTTTT. Translation gives CASSVGQGIREKLFF.

This clonotype was seen a handful of times. J is TRBJ2-3 and V is TRBV3-1; no reliable D call. Germline assignment: CDR1 LGHDT and CDR2 YNNKEL (reference sequence). The CDR3 sequence is 14 residues long. V lost 1 base to trimming and J lost 6 bases, with 11 bases between them. The CDR3 nucleotides read TGTGCCAGCAGCCAAGTCGGTCCCCTGGATACGCAGTATTTT. It translates to CASSQVGPLDTQYF.

This clonotype was counted only a few times. The gene calls are TRBV6-5 and TRBJ2-2, with 7 bases fitting TRBD1. Germline V gives CDR1 MNHEY, CDR2 SVGAGI. The trim removed 5 bases at V and 6 bases at J, leaving 12 bases unmatched. The CDR3 consists of 16 residues. In nucleotides, the CDR3 is TGTGCCAGCAGTCCGACAGGGACCGCGGATGCCGGGGAGCTGTTTTTT. Protein: CASSPTGTADAGELFF.

The V call is TRBV7-8, the J call TRBJ2-5; unclear D gene. The length of the CDR3 is 15 residues. The germline V gene encodes CDR1 SGHVS and CDR2 FQNEAQ. The V end was cut by 1 base, the J end by 9 bases, with 18 bases between. The CDR3 DNA is TGTGCCAGCAGCTTAGGAGGCGACCTAATTGGGGCCCAGTACTTC. Translated, it gives CASSLGGDLIGAQYF.

This clonotype was detected a few times. The rearrangement uses TRBV6-2 or TRBV6-3 and TRBJ2-1; TRBD2 aligns across 11 bases. Germline V gene lookup returns CDR1 MNHEY and CDR2 SVGEGT. This CDR3 comprises 16 residues. The V segment lost 6 bases and the J segment 3 bases; nucleotides outside the gene matches: 7. CDR3 nucleotide sequence: TGTGCCAGCAGCCCCCTAGCGGGGGGAGTCTACAATGAGCAGTTCTTC. Amino acids: CASSPLAGGVYNEQFF.

The chain employs TRBV20-1 and TRBJ1-5, with 7 bases identical to TRBD1. Germline CDR1 DFQATT, CDR2 SNEGSKA (reference sequence). The CDR3 sequence is 12 residues long. Germline trimming cut 6 bases from V and 3 bases from J; bases unmatched to any gene: 2. The CDR3 here is CSAQGNNQPQHF. CDR3 bases: TGCAGTGCACAGGGGAACAATCAGCCCCAGCATTTT.

The V and J genes are TRBV20-1 and TRBJ2-7, with D perhaps being TRBD1 or TRBD2 (5 bases each). Trimming left V 3 bases short and J 5 bases short, with 11 bases between. The germline gives CDR1 DFQATT, CDR2 SNEGSKA (reference sequence). This CDR3 comprises 12 residues. As DNA, the CDR3 is TGCAGTGCTAGTCCAGGGAGCCACGAGCAGTACTTC. It translates to CSASPGSHEQYF.

This clonotype was observed a handful of times. V usage is TRBV21-1 and J usage is TRBJ2-7; the listed D gene, TRBD2, was not tested against the DNA. TRBV21-1 corresponds to a pseudogene. This CDR3 spans 14 amino acids. The CDR3 protein is CASSKLAGLYEQYF. The CDR3 DNA sequence: TGTGCCAGCAGCAAACTAGCGGGGCTATACGAGCAGTACTTC.

This chain connects TRBV12-3 or TRBV12-4 to TRBJ2-2; D call uncertain. There are 12 residues in the CDR3. The V gene lost 3 bases and the J gene lost 8 bases, with 7 bases spanning the gap. The CDR3 here is CASSFAGGELFF. The CDR3 DNA reads TGTGCCAGCAGTTTCGCTGGGGGGGAGCTGTTTTTT.

V usage is TRBV29-1 and J usage is TRBJ2-1; 9 nucleotides align to TRBD1. V shed 4 bases, J shed 1 base, and the junction held 2 bases outside the gene matches. The CDR3 length is 14 residues. Germline V gene lookup returns CDR1 SQVTM and CDR2 ANQGSEA. CDR3: CSVVGTGSYNEQFF. In DNA, the CDR3 is TGCAGCGTTGTAGGGACAGGGTCCTACAATGAGCAGTTCTTC.

This rearrangement joins TRBV11-2 to TRBJ2-6; 7 bases line up with TRBD1. CDR1 SGHAT and CDR2 FQNNGV come from the germline V gene. This CDR3 is built from 12 residues. The J segment lost 12 bases and the V segment lost 6 bases, leaving 5 bases of the junction unmatched. CDR3 in amino acids: CASSLNRGVLTF. CDR3 coding DNA: TGTGCCAGCAGTCTAAACAGGGGCGTCCTGACTTTC.

The chain combines TRBV12-3 or TRBV12-4 with TRBJ2-7; D remains ambiguous. Trimming shortened V by 3 bases and J by 5 bases, and 8 bases separated the two germline ends. The CDR3 is 12 residues long. The CDR3 reads CASSFFGDEQYF. The CDR3 bases are TGTGCCAGCAGTTTCTTTGGGGACGAGCAGTACTTC.